The rows below give T cell receptor beta chains drawn from one sample of a study of blood T cell repertoires in COVID-19. TCRdb's copy holds only in-frame clones and misses some; the assay was immunoSEQ multiplex PCR. The table has about 400,000 clones, about 89% seen once. Sequencing used peripheral blood. These receptors all come from a middle-aged man with acute or convalescent COVID-19. CDR3s include the opening cysteine and the closing phenylalanine or tryptophan. A D gene is named only where the DNA matches it firmly. Size is omitted from some rows. Given values are once, few, many or a class for expanded clones.

.	.	TRBJ2-7	TRBV7-8	TGTGCCAGCAGCTTACCTTTCATGGCAGTTTCCTACGAGCAGTACTTC	CASSLPFMAVSYEQYF
.	.	TRBJ2-3	TRBV9	TGTGCCAGCAGCGTGAGCGGCCCTCCCACAGATACGCAGTATTTT	CASSVSGPPTDTQYF
TRBD1	.	TRBJ1-2	TRBV10-3	TGTGCCACCCAGAGACAGGGGACTAACTATGGCTACACCTTC	CATQRQGTNYGYTF
.	.	TRBJ1-2	TRBV2	TGTGCCAGCAGCCCCGGACAGCTCTATGGCTACACCTTC	CASSPGQLYGYTF
TRBD1	.	TRBJ1-3	TRBV4-1	TGCGCCAGCAGCCATCCGGGACAGGGTTTTGGAAACACCATATATTTT	CASSHPGQGFGNTIYF
.	.	TRBJ1-1	TRBV19	TGTGCCAGTAGTAACCGGTTCACTGAAGCTTTCTTT	CASSNRFTEAFF
.	.	TRBJ1-1	TRBV6-2/TRBV6-3	TGTGCCAGCAGTACCCGACGGGAGAACACTGAAGCTTTCTTT	CASSTRRENTEAFF
.	.	TRBJ1-1	TRBV3-1/TRBV3-2	TGTGCCAGCAGCCGGCGGGAAATGAACACTGAAGCTTTCTTT	CASSRREMNTEAFF
TRBD2	.	TRBJ2-3	TRBV3-1/TRBV3-2	TGTGCCAGCAGCCCTAGACTAGCGGTAAGCACAGATACGCAGTATTTT	CASSPRLAVSTDTQYF
TRBD1	.	TRBJ1-1	TRBV7-8	TGTGCCAGCGGTAGGACAGGTAACACTGAAGCTTTCTTT	CASGRTGNTEAFF
.	.	TRBJ2-2	TRBV29-1	TGCAGCGTGGAGGGGTTGAGGGGGCCGAACACCGGGGAGCTGTTTTTT	CSVEGLRGPNTGELFF
TRBD2	.	TRBJ2-5	TRBV10-3	TGTGCCATCAGCCCCTCTAGCGGGCAAGAGACCCAGTACTTC	CAISPSSGQETQYF
.	.	TRBJ1-1	TRBV27	TGTGCCAGCAGTCCCAGGGGAGGGTTAGTAGCTTTCTTT	CASSPRGGLVAFF
TRBD1	.	TRBJ1-2	TRBV15	TGTGCCACCAGCCCTCTACGGGGGGGGCGACAGGGTGGCTACACCTTC	CATSPLRGGRQGGYTF
.	.	TRBJ2-7	TRBV3-1/TRBV3-2	TGTGCCAGCAGCCGGGACAACCCGTCGCACGAGCAGTACTTC	CASSRDNPSHEQYF
.	.	TRBJ2-7	TRBV29-1	TGCAGCGTTGATGGTAGGAGCTCCTACGAGCAGTACTTC	CSVDGRSSYEQYF
.	.	TRBJ2-1	TRBV5-1	TGCGCCAGCAGCTTGGGAGCAGGGACCTACAATGAGCAGTTCTTC	CASSLGAGTYNEQFF
.	.	TRBJ2-3	TRBV5-5	TGTGCCAGCAGCTTGGCCCCTAGCGTCGGAGGCGTGGGCACAGATACGCAGTATTTT	CASSLAPSVGGVGTDTQYF
.	.	TRBJ1-6	TRBV12-3/TRBV12-4	TGTGCCAGCAGTTTCCGCATCCAAGAGCCCCTCCACTTT	CASSFRIQEPLHF
.	.	TRBJ1-1	TRBV27	TGTGCCAGCAGTTCGAAAGAGGGCGGGGACACTGAAGCTTTCTTT	CASSSKEGGDTEAFF
TRBD1	.	TRBJ2-3	TRBV10-3	TGTGCCATCAGTGACCCGGGACAGGGGAAGGTTGATACGCAGTATTTT	CAISDPGQGKVDTQYF
TRBD2	.	TRBJ2-3	TRBV2	TGTGCCAGCAGTGTTCTAGCGGGAGGAACAGATACGCAGTATTTT	CASSVLAGGTDTQYF
TRBD1	.	TRBJ2-5	TRBV5-1	TGCGCCAGCAGTCCCCGGGACAGGGAGGGCGAGACCCAGTACTTC	CASSPRDREGETQYF
TRBD1	.	TRBJ2-1	TRBV7-9	TGTGCCAGCAGTCCTGAAGGGACAGGGGGGGTTGAGCAGTTCTTC	CASSPEGTGGVEQFF
TRBD2	.	TRBJ2-1	TRBV5-6	TGTGCCAGCAGCGGCCTAGCGGGAGCCACCTACAATGAGCAGTTCTTC	CASSGLAGATYNEQFF
.	.	TRBJ2-7	TRBV7-9	TGTGCCAGCAGCTCCGCGGGCGAGCAGTACTTC	CASSSAGEQYF
.	.	TRBJ2-7	TRBV9	TGTGCCAGCAGCACCGGGGCGACAGGATCCTACGAGCAGTACTTC	CASSTGATGSYEQYF
.	few	TRBJ2-2	TRBV3-1/TRBV3-2	TGTGCCAGCAGCCAAGATCCGGTCGGGGAGCTGTTTTTT	CASSQDPVGELFF
TRBD1	.	TRBJ1-2	TRBV28	TGTGCCAGCAGTTTAACGGGGGGGACAGATAACTATGGCTACACCTTC	CASSLTGGTDNYGYTF
TRBD1	.	TRBJ1-2	TRBV14	TGTGCCAGCAGCCCGGCGAGGGGGCGACAAGGCTACACCTTC	CASSPARGRQGYTF
.	once	TRBJ2-5	TRBV7-2	TGTGCCAGCAGCTCCTTCGCTCGGACAGTTCAAGAGACCCAGTACTTC	CASSSFARTVQETQYF
.	once	TRBJ1-2	TRBV4-2	TGTGCCAGCAGCCAAGTGGTCAGAAACTATGGCTACACCTTC	CASSQVVRNYGYTF
TRBD1	once	TRBJ1-4	TRBV28	TGTGCCAGCAGTAATCTTAGACAGGGTATGAATGAAAAACTGTTTTTT	CASSNLRQGMNEKLFF
TRBD1	.	TRBJ1-5	TRBV7-2	TGTGCCAGCAGCTTAGGGACAGGATTATATAGCAATCAGCCCCAGCATTTT	CASSLGTGLYSNQPQHF
.	.	TRBJ1-1	TRBV19	TGTGCCAGTAGTATCCTTGGCCGAACTGAAGCTTTCTTT	CASSILGRTEAFF
.	.	TRBJ2-4	TRBV29-1	TGCAGCGCTACCTCCGGGGAAAACATTCAGTACTTC	CSATSGENIQYF
TRBD1	.	TRBJ2-2	TRBV7-3	TGTGCCAGCGATCCGGGACAGGGTACCGGGGAGCTGTTTTTT	CASDPGQGTGELFF
TRBD1	.	TRBJ1-2	TRBV5-6	TGTGCCAGCAGCCCTCCCGACAGGGCAAACTATGGCTACACCTTC	CASSPPDRANYGYTF
.	once	TRBJ1-2	TRBV6-2/TRBV6-3	TGTGCCAGCAGTTACGCAGGTCTATATGGCTACACCTTC	CASSYAGLYGYTF
.	.	TRBJ2-1	TRBV7-3	TGTGCCAGCAGCTCGTTGGGCACAGGCCCCCCCTACAATGAGCAGTTCTTC	CASSSLGTGPPYNEQFF
TRBD2	once	TRBJ2-3	TRBV9	TGTGCCAGCAGCGCGAGCGGGGGGAGAAGCACAGATACGCAGTATTTT	CASSASGGRSTDTQYF
.	.	TRBJ1-5	TRBV12-3/TRBV12-4	TGTGCCAGCAGCCCTCCTCCAGGGCGACCCCAGCATTTT	CASSPPPGRPQHF
TRBD1	.	TRBJ2-7	TRBV7-9	TGTGCCAGCAGGTTAGGAGAGGGGACAGGGGGAATCTACGAGCAGTACTTC	CASRLGEGTGGIYEQYF
TRBD1	.	TRBJ2-1	TRBV11-2	TGTGCCAGCAGCTTAAGAAGGCGGACAGGGCTTTACAATGAGCAGTTCTTC	CASSLRRRTGLYNEQFF
TRBD1	.	TRBJ1-1	TRBV5-4	TGTGCCAGCAGGGACAGGGGGACCACTGAAGCTTTCTTT	CASRDRGTTEAFF
.	once	TRBJ2-3	TRBV5-4	TGTGCCAGCAGCCCTGACGGCCAGCGGGGCACAGATACGCAGTATTTT	CASSPDGQRGTDTQYF